This TCR beta chain was sequenced during a study of low-dose radiotherapy and immunotherapy resistance in tumors. Across the study: Cohort 1 was given 0.5 Gy per fraction every 2 weeks, for 6.5 Gy total. Treatment of Cohort 2 consisted of 1 Gy per fraction every two weeks, amounting to 13 Gy over 26 weeks. Intravenous administration to patients comprised nivolumab at 240 mg every two weeks and ipilimumab at 1 mg/kg every six weeks. Aspirin was taken orally by patients at 300 mg daily for four cycles from cycle 1 day 1.

First-strand cDNA used TRAV- and TRBV-specific primers, covering alpha and beta chains. Amplification, which lasted around 18 PCR cycles, used a constant-region primer and V-primer adapter to amplify TCRs. TCRdb re-called the reads with MiXCR, one entry per CDR3 protein. This sample yields 100,000 or so distinct CDR3 sequences, of which around 20% are seen a single time; over 4% belongs to the top ten. Time point specified: after trial treatment. Treatment reported: LDRT plus nivolumab, ipilimumab, low-dose cyclophosphamide and aspirin (RACIN trial). CDR1 is DFQATT, CDR2 SNEGSKA, per germline (reference sequence). The CDR3 is made up of 14 amino acids. V gave up 6 bases and J gave up 1 base, with 15 bases separating them.

Source: PBMCs, taken after low-dose radiotherapy plus immunotherapy. V is TRBV20-1 and J is TRBJ2-5; possibly TRBD2 for D (6 bases). The clonotype comes from a male donor with prostate cancer. The CDR3 DNA reads TGCAGTGCCGTCCGGTCTAGCGTCCAAGAGACCCAGTACTTC. Amino acids: CSAVRSSVQETQYF.